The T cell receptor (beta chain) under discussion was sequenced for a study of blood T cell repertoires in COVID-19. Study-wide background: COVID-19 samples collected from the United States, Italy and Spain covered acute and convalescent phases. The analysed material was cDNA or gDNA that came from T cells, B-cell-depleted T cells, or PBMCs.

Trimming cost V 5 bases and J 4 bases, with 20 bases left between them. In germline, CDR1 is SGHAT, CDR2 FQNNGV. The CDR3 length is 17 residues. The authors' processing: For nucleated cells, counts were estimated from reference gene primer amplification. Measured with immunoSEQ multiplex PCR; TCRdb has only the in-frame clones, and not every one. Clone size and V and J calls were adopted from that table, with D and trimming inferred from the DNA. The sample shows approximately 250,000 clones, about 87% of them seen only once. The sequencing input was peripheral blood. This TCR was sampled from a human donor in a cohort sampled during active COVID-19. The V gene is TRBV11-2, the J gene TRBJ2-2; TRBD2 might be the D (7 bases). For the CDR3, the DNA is TGTGCCAGCAGCCTCGGCGTCGGGGGGCAGGCCACCGGGGAGCTGTTTTTT. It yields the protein CASSLGVGGQATGELFF.